Listed here are 8 T cell receptor beta chains from one sample, sequenced in a study of cytomegalovirus exposure and HLA in healthy donors. 60 Vbeta and 13 Jbeta primers were used in PCR. The assay was immunoSEQ multiplex PCR, and TCRdb's table has in-frame clones only and misses some. The profile shows 95,000 to 150,000 clones, under 85% of them singletons. Material for sequencing was PBMCs. These TCRs come from a woman aged 50 to 60 in good health and CMV-seropositive.

The chain joins TRBV7-8 to TRBJ2-7; D is perhaps TRBD2 (7 bases). The CDR3 has 15 residues. The germline V and J ends were trimmed by 5 bases and 5 bases, with 19 bases remaining between them. Germline assignment: CDR1 SGHVS and CDR2 FQNEAQ. The CDR3 DNA reads as TGTGCCAGCAGCATTAGGGGGGGGGCCAAGGACGAGCAGTACTTC. It yields the protein CASSIRGGAKDEQYF.

This clone occurred once. V gene TRBV5-5 combines with J gene TRBJ1-3; possibly TRBD1 for D (6 bases). V was pared by 0 bases and J by 0 bases, with 10 bases between. Germline-derived CDR1 and CDR2 are SGHKS and YYEKEE (reference sequence). This CDR3 has 16 residues. The CDR3 protein is CASSLAATGSGNTIYF. The CDR3 DNA is TGTGCCAGCAGCTTGGCCGCGACAGGCTCTGGAAACACCATATATTTT.

J is TRBJ2-5 and V is TRBV7-9; a possible D gene is TRBD2 (5 bases). This CDR3 has 14 amino acids. V was cut by 4 bases and J by 1 base, with 10 bases left in between. Per the germline V gene, CDR1 is SEHNR and CDR2 is FQNEAQ (reference sequence). The CDR3 DNA reads TGTGCCAGCAGCTCTCACACTAGCCAAGAGACCCAGTACTTC. It is translated as CASSSHTSQETQYF.

This clone was seen a few times. This chain uses TRBV15 with TRBJ2-3; tentatively, D is TRBD1 (5 bases). CDR3 length: 14 residues. V was shortened by 0 bases and J by 6 bases, with 10 bases between the two germline ends. Germline loops: CDR1 LNHNV, CDR2 YYDKDF (reference sequence). The CDR3 loop reads CATSRDYQGDTQYF. Here the CDR3 DNA reads TGTGCCACCAGCAGAGATTATCAGGGTGATACGCAGTATTTT.

This chain joins TRBV4-2 and TRBJ2-5, with TRBD2 matching over 11 bases. Germline V gene data show CDR1 as LGHNA and CDR2 as YNFKEQ. Trimming at V came to 1 base and at J to 2 bases, leaving 6 bases not matched to a gene. This CDR3 comprises 17 residues. CDR3 loop: CASSQGLAGGYQETQYF. The CDR3 nucleotides read TGTGCCAGCAGCCAAGGGTTAGCGGGGGGGTATCAAGAGACCCAGTACTTC.

This clone came up a few times. V and J are TRBV4-2 and TRBJ2-3; 11 bases map to TRBD2. CDR1 and CDR2 from the germline V gene are LGHNA and YNFKEQ. The V segment lost 3 bases and the J segment 4 bases; nucleotides outside the gene matches: 6. The CDR3 covers 16 residues. The CDR3 sequence: CASSQAVAGGPDTQYF. CDR3 nucleotide sequence: TGTGCCAGCAGCCAGGCAGTAGCGGGGGGGCCAGATACGCAGTATTTT.

CDR3 nucleotides: TGTGCCAGCAAGGGGGGACTAGCGGGGAAGGGGAATGAGCAGTTCTTC. Protein product: CASKGGLAGKGNEQFF. This chain connects TRBV2 to TRBJ2-1; 13 positions match TRBD2. CDR3 length: 16 residues. J was trimmed by 7 bases and V by 7 bases; bases with no gene match: 10. CDR1 is SNHLY, CDR2 FYNNEI, per germline.

This sequence joins TRBV7-2 and TRBJ2-5, with a weak D call TRBD1 (6 bases). Trimming cost V 5 bases and J 5 bases, with 15 bases left between them. CDR1 SGHTA and CDR2 FQGNSA come from the germline V gene. This CDR3 is built from 14 residues. The CDR3, as DNA: TGTGCCAGCAGCCCCTGGACAGCTCTGGAGACCCAGTACTTC. Translation: CASSPWTALETQYF.